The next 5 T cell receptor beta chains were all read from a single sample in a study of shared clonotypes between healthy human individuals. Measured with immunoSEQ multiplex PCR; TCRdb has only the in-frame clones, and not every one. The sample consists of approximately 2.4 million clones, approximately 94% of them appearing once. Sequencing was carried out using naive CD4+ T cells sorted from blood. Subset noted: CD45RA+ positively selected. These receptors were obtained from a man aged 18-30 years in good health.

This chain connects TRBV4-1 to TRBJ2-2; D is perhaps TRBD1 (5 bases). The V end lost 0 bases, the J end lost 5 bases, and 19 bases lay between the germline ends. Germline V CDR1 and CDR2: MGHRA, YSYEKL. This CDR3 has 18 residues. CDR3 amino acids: CASSQDRGRRVGTGELFF. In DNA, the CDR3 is TGCGCCAGCAGCCAAGATCGAGGTCGCAGGGTCGGGACCGGGGAGCTGTTTTTT.

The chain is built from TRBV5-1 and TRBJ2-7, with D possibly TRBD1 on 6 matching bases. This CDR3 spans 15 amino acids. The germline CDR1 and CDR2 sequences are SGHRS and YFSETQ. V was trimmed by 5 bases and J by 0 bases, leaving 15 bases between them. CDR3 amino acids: CASRRGGNPSYEQYF. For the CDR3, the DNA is TGCGCCAGCAGACGAGGGGGTAACCCCTCCTACGAGCAGTACTTC.

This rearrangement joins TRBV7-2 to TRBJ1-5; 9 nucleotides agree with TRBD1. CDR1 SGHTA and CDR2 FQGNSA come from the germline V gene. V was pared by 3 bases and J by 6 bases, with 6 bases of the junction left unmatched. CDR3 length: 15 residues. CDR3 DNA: TGTGCCAGCAGCTTGGGACAGGGTTTCGGTCAGCCCCAGCATTTT. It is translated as CASSLGQGFGQPQHF.

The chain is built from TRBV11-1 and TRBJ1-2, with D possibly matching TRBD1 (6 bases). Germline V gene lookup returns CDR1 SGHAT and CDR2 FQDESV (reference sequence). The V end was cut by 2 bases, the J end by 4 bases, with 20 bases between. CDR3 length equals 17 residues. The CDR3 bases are TGTGCCAGCAGCTTAAGGGGGGTGGGGTACACACCCTATGGCTACACCTTC. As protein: CASSLRGVGYTPYGYTF.

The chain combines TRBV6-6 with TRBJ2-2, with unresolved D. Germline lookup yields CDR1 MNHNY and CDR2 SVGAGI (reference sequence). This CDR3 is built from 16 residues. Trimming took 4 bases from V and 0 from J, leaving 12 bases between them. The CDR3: CASSFPLTANTGELFF. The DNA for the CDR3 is TGTGCCAGCAGTTTCCCTCTTACCGCGAACACCGGGGAGCTGTTTTTT.